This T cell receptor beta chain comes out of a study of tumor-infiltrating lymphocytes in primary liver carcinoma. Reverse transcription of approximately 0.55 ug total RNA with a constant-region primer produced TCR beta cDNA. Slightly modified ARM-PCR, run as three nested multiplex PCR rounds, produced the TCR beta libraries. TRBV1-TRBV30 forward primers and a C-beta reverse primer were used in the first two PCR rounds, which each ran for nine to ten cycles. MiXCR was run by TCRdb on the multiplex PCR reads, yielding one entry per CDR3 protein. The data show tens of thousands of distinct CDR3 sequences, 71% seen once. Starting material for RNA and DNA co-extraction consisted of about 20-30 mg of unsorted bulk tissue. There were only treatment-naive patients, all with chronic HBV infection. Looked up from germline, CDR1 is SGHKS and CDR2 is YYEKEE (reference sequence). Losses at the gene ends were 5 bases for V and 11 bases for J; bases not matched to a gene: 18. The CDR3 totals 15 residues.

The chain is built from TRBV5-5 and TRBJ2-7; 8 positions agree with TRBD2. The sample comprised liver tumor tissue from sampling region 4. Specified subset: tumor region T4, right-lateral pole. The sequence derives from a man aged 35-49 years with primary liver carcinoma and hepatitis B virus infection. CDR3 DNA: TGTGCCAGCAGTCCCGCACTGGTAGCGGGAAATGAGGAGTACTTC. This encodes CASSPALVAGNEEYF.